The 21 T cell receptor beta chains presented below share a single source sample, sequenced in a study of T-cell memory formation after mild COVID-19. TCRdb passed the 5' RACE reads through MiXCR, listing each CDR3 protein once. The table lists about 240,000 distinct CDR3 sequences, roughly a tenth of them singletons. Source material: PBMCs or a T cell subset sorted from them (not recorded which). All receptors derive from a man between 18 and 35 years old who had mild COVID-19 (a few samples of this study predate the infection). Cell type and time point are not known.

The rearrangement uses TRBV12-3 or TRBV12-4 and TRBJ2-1; D is uncertain. This CDR3 region has 15 residues. V lost 4 bases, J lost 3 bases, and 13 bases lay in between. CDR3 in amino acids: CASSSRATHYNEQFF. The CDR3 DNA is TGTGCCAGCAGTTCCCGGGCCACCCACTACAATGAGCAGTTCTTC.

This clonotype showed up many times. The rearrangement joins TRBV20-1 to TRBJ2-7, with TRBD2 identical over 8 bases. The CDR3 loop spans 14 amino acids. Germline V gene data show CDR1 as DFQATT and CDR2 as SNEGSKA (reference sequence). With V trimmed by 6 bases and J by 2 bases, 9 bases remained unmatched. CDR3 residues: CSALSGGLTYEQYF. The CDR3, as DNA: TGCAGTGCATTGAGCGGGGGCCTGACCTACGAGCAGTACTTC.

Only a few counts were recorded for this clonotype. V is TRBV5-5 and J is TRBJ1-2; no definite D call. The V gene lost 2 bases and the J gene lost 2 bases, with 7 bases spanning the gap. The CDR3 has 13 amino acids. Germline loops: CDR1 SGHKS, CDR2 YYEKEE (reference sequence). The CDR3 bases are TGTGCCAGCAGCTTAAACCCAAACTATGGCTACACCTTC. It codes for CASSLNPNYGYTF.

The J gene is TRBJ2-1, the V gene TRBV12-3 or TRBV12-4; TRBD1 matches 9 bases. This CDR3 is built from 14 residues. V lost 7 bases to trimming and J lost 2 bases; unmatched junction nucleotides: 3. The CDR3 DNA sequence: TGTGCCAGCACCGGGACAGGGACCTACAATGAGCAGTTCTTC. It codes for CASTGTGTYNEQFF.

This clonotype was detected a few times. The gene calls are TRBV4-1 and TRBJ1-4, with D possibly matching TRBD1 (5 bases). Trimming removed 0 bases at V and 7 bases at J, with 21 bases between. CDR1 MGHRA and CDR2 YSYEKL come from the germline V gene. CDR3 length equals 18 residues. The CDR3 spells CASSQDTGRWVSVEKLFF. DNA of the CDR3: TGCGCCAGCAGCCAAGATACAGGACGGTGGGTGTCGGTTGAAAAACTGTTTTTT.

This clonotype has a count of ten or more. Germline is not matched at one junction end, which may reflect a read error. The genes are TRBV12-3 or TRBV12-4 and TRBJ1-5; TRBD1 matches 7 bases. The CDR3 is made up of 14 amino acids. The CDR3: CASSPTGGNQPQHF. CDR3 nucleotides: TGCGCCAGCAGCCCTACAGGGGGCAATCAGCCCCAGCATTTT.

In its sample, this clonotype was seen a few times. The V gene is TRBV13, the J gene TRBJ2-5, with 10 nucleotides matching TRBD2. Trimming removed 0 bases from V and 0 bases from J; junction bases left unmatched: 4. The CDR3 runs 17 residues. Germline V gene lookup returns CDR1 PRHDT and CDR2 FYEKMQ (reference sequence). The CDR3 region has the DNA TGTGCCAGCAGCTTAGGCCCTACTAGCGGGGACCAAGAGACCCAGTACTTC. As protein: CASSLGPTSGDQETQYF.

The chain carries TRBV2 and TRBJ2-3; TRBD1 might be the D (5 bases). The germline V gene has CDR1 SNHLY and CDR2 FYNNEI. V lost 2 bases and J 2 bases, leaving 11 bases between the germline ends. This CDR3 comprises 15 residues. The CDR3 DNA reads TGTGCCAGCAGTGAAATAGGACACCCCACAGATACGCAGTATTTT. It is translated as CASSEIGHPTDTQYF.

Many counts were recorded for this clonotype. The chain uses TRBV7-2 and TRBJ2-2; TRBD1 agrees at 8 bases. Trimming cost V 5 bases and J 3 bases; bases outside gene matches: 5. The germline V gene encodes CDR1 SGHTA and CDR2 FQGNSA. This CDR3 is built from 15 residues. CDR3 protein: CASSAGQVDTGELFF. In nucleotides, the CDR3 is TGTGCCAGCAGCGCGGGACAGGTCGACACCGGGGAGCTGTTTTTT.

The chain links TRBV5-1 to TRBJ2-3; D tentatively reads TRBD1 or TRBD2 (5 bases each). Germline values: CDR1 SGHRS, CDR2 YFSETQ. The V end lost 2 bases, the J end lost 0 bases, and 10 bases lay between the germline ends. The CDR3 loop spans 15 amino acids. CDR3 DNA sequence: TGCGCCAGCAGCTTTGAGGGGCTTAGCACAGATACGCAGTATTTT. It encodes CASSFEGLSTDTQYF.

The J gene is TRBJ1-2, the V gene TRBV7-9, with unresolved D. V was cut by 0 bases and J by 8 bases, with 7 bases left in between. The CDR3 length is 12 residues. The V gene's germline CDR1 is SEHNR and CDR2 FQNEAQ (reference sequence). CDR3 sequence reads: CASSLAGPGYTF. Here the CDR3 DNA reads TGTGCCAGCAGCTTAGCCGGTCCGGGCTACACCTTC.

The gene calls are TRBV7-8 and TRBJ2-3; 7 bases align to TRBD2. Germline V gene lookup returns CDR1 SGHVS and CDR2 FQNEAQ. V was pared by 3 bases and J by 3 bases, with 3 bases of the junction left unmatched. CDR3 size: 14 residues. This CDR3 reads CASSFGGFTDTQYF. Here the CDR3 DNA reads TGTGCCAGCAGCTTCGGGGGGTTTACAGATACGCAGTATTTT.

The J gene is TRBJ2-5, the V gene TRBV5-1; 9 nucleotides line up with TRBD1. There are 16 residues in the CDR3. After removal of 2 bases from V and 4 bases from J, the junction contained 9 bases not matched to a gene. The germline V gene encodes CDR1 SGHRS and CDR2 YFSETQ. The CDR3 region is CASSFGGLGQGETQYF. The DNA of the CDR3 is TGCGCCAGCAGCTTCGGGGGTTTGGGACAGGGAGAGACCCAGTACTTC.

This sequence joins TRBV7-3 and TRBJ2-7, with a tentative D call TRBD2 (6 bases). The V gene's germline CDR1 is SGHTA and CDR2 FQGTGA. Trimming removed 5 bases from V and 3 bases from J, with 17 bases in between. There are 15 residues in the CDR3. In DNA form, the CDR3 reads TGTGCCAGCAGCCCTCGGGTAGCGGAATTCTACGAGCAGTACGTC. This codes for CASSPRVAEFYEQYV.

There are a few counts of this clonotype. This chain uses TRBV6-2 or TRBV6-3 with TRBJ2-7; 7 bases map to TRBD1. V shed 4 bases and J 9 bases; nucleotides not matched to a gene: 9. There are 13 residues in the CDR3. Germline V lookup: CDR1 MNHEY, CDR2 SVGEGT. The CDR3 region has the DNA TGTGCCAGCAGTTCCAGGACAGGCGAAGGGCAGTACTTC. It specifies CASSSRTGEGQYF.

V and J are TRBV25-1 and TRBJ1-3, with 7 bases lining up with TRBD1. Germline CDR1 and CDR2: MGHDK and SYGVNS. The junction had 7 bases not matched to a gene; V was cut back by 3 bases and J by 5 bases. The CDR3 is made up of 15 amino acids. The CDR3 loop reads CASSDLRGGRNTIYF. For the CDR3, the DNA is TGTGCCAGCAGTGACCTCAGGGGGGGCAGAAACACCATATATTTT. The complete variable domain, with remaining parts taken from reference TRBV25-1 and TRBJ1-3, reads EADIYQTPRYLVIGTGKKITLECSQTMGHDKMYWYQQDPGMELHLIHYSYGVNSTEKGDLSSESTVSRIRTEHFPLTLESARPSHTSQYLCASSDLRGGRNTIYFGEGSWLTVV.

In its sample, this clonotype was seen a few times. The DNA of the CDR3 is TGTGCCAGCAGTCCTGCGGGTAACTATGGCTACACCTTC. The encoded protein is CASSPAGNYGYTF. The gene calls are TRBV27 and TRBJ1-2; D gene ambiguous. This CDR3 comprises 13 residues. Germline-derived CDR1 and CDR2 are MNHEY and SMNVEV (reference sequence). Trimming stripped 5 bases from V and 1 base from J, with 8 bases between.

This clonotype was observed a handful of times. The chain employs TRBV7-2 and TRBJ1-6; perhaps TRBD1 as D (5 bases). This CDR3 contains 15 residues. CDR1 and CDR2 from the germline V gene are SGHTA and FQGNSA. V lost 6 bases and J 7 bases, leaving 16 bases between the germline ends. DNA of the CDR3: TGTGCCAGCAGGCGGACACCGAATGAGAATTCACCCCTCCACTTT. This encodes CASRRTPNENSPLHF.

This clonotype was picked up a small number of times. This chain's CDR3 is CASTWGFINEQFF. Written as DNA, the CDR3 is TGTGCCAGCACCTGGGGGTTTATCAATGAGCAGTTCTTC. The chain combines TRBV28 with TRBJ2-1; either TRBD1 or TRBD2 may supply D (5 bases each). Trimming took off 7 bases at V and 6 bases at J, with 13 bases between the two ends. Per the germline V gene, CDR1 is MDHEN and CDR2 is SYDVKM. The CDR3 length is 13 residues.

J is TRBJ1-1 and V is TRBV27; TRBD1 is a possible D gene (5 bases). CDR3 size: 16 residues. Trimming cost V 6 bases and J 4 bases, with 21 bases left between them. Germline CDR1 and CDR2: MNHEY and SMNVEV (reference sequence). CDR3 nucleotides: TGTGCCAGCAGCCCTCCCCGAGGGACCTCCGGCACTGAAGCTTTCTTT. Translated, it gives CASSPPRGTSGTEAFF.

This clonotype has more than one count but fewer than ten. This sequence joins TRBV27 and TRBJ2-3, with 13 nucleotides matching TRBD2. The V gene's germline CDR1 is MNHEY and CDR2 SMNVEV (reference sequence). The V and J ends lost 2 bases and 4 bases, in that order; junction bases with no gene match: 12. This CDR3 region has 19 residues. The DNA of the CDR3 is TGTGCCAGCAGTTTACGACCCCCCGGACTAGCGGGGGACGCAGATACGCAGTATTTT. It specifies CASSLRPPGLAGDADTQYF.